Listed below are T cell receptor beta chains from one sample, sequenced in a study of blood T cell repertoires in COVID-19. Produced via immunoSEQ multiplex PCR; TCRdb's table is partial and in-frame only. This table has about 460,000 clones, about nine tenths appearing once. The source material was PBMCs or T cells enriched from blood (not recorded which). The receptors were sampled from a woman aged 60-75 years who had recovered from COVID-19. CDR3s include the opening cysteine and the closing phenylalanine or tryptophan. D genes are given only for firm matches. Some rows mark clone size as missing; the rest say once, few, many or name a class of expanded clone.

TRBJ1-4 14 TRBD1 TRBV6-5 . TGTGCCAGCAGTTACGAACAGGGGAATGAAAAACTGTTTTTT CASSYEQGNEKLFF
TRBJ1-6 15 . TRBV27 . TGTGCCAGCAGTTTTTTCTCCTCGGGGAATTCACCCCTCCACTTT CASSFFSSGNSPLHF
TRBJ1-2 14 . TRBV6-4 . TGTGCCAGCAGTGTAGACTACCAGTCCTATGGCTACACCTTC CASSVDYQSYGYTF
TRBJ2-5 14 TRBD1 TRBV25-1 . TGTGCCAGCAGTCGACAGGGGGTCCAAGAGACCCAGTACTTC CASSRQGVQETQYF
TRBJ1-1 14 TRBD1 TRBV2 . TGTGCCAGCAGACCGGGACAGGGGTACACTGAAGCTTTCTTT CASRPGQGYTEAFF
TRBJ2-7 13 TRBD2 TRBV6-6 . TGTGCCTGCGCCCCAGGACCGGGAGGGGAGCAGTACTTC CACAPGPGGEQYF
TRBJ2-2 14 . TRBV19 . TGTGCCAGTAGTATAATCCAGAGGTCCGGGGAGCTGTTTTTT CASSIIQRSGELFF
TRBJ2-2 15 . TRBV6-6 . TGTGCCAGCGAACCTGGTGGGGGGGCTACCGGGGAGCTGTTTTTT CASEPGGGATGELFF
TRBJ1-2 12 TRBD1 TRBV2 many TGTGCCAGCGGAGGGGGCGGGAGGGGCTACACCTTC CASGGGGRGYTF
TRBJ1-1 13 . TRBV7-2 . TGTGCCAGCAGCTACACAGGGAACACTGAAGCTTTCTTT CASSYTGNTEAFF
TRBJ1-5 19 . TRBV6-1 . TGTGCCAGCAGTGAAGCTGGGAGGGGATCCCCCCTGATGGGTCAGCCCCAGCATTTT CASSEAGRGSPLMGQPQHF
TRBJ2-4 16 TRBD1 TRBV24-1 . TGTGCCACCAGTGATCCGACAGGGGGGGACAAAAACATTCAGTACTTC CATSDPTGGDKNIQYF